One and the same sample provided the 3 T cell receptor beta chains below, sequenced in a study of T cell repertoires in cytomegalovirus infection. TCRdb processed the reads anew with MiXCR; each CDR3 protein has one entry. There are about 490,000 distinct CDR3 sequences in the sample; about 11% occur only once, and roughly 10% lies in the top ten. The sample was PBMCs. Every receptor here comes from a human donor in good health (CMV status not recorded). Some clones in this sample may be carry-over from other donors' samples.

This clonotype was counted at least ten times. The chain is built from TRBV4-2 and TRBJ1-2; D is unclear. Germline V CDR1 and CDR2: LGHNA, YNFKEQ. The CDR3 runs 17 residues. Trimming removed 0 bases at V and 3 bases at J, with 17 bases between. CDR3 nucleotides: TGTGCCAGCAGCCAAGATTCGAGGGCCCACCGTCACTATGGCTACACCTTC. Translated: CASSQDSRAHRHYGYTF.

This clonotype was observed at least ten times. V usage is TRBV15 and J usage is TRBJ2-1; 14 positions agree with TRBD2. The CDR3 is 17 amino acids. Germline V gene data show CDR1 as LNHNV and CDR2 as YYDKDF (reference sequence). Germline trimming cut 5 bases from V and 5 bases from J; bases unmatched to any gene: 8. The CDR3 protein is CATSPGTSGSHHNEQFF. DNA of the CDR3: TGTGCCACCAGCCCCGGGACTAGCGGGAGCCACCACAATGAGCAGTTCTTC.

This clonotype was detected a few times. CDR3 region: CASSLAPDNSPLHF. CDR3 DNA: TGTGCCAGCAGCTTGGCCCCGGATAATTCACCCCTCCACTTT. The chain is built from TRBV5-5 and TRBJ1-6; D is uncertain. The germline V gene has CDR1 SGHKS and CDR2 YYEKEE (reference sequence). V lost 0 bases and J 5 bases, leaving 6 bases between the germline ends. CDR3 length: 14 amino acids.